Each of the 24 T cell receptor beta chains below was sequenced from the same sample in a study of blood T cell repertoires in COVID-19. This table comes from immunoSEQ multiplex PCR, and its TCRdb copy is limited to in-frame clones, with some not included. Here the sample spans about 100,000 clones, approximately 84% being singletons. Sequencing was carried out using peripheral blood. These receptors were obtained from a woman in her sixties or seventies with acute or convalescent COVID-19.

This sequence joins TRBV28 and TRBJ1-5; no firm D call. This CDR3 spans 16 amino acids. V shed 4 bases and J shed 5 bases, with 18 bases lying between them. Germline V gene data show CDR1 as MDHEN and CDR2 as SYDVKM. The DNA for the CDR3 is TGTGCCAGCAGTTATGCCGGGATGAGAGTGGATCAGCCCCAGCATTTT. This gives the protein CASSYAGMRVDQPQHF.

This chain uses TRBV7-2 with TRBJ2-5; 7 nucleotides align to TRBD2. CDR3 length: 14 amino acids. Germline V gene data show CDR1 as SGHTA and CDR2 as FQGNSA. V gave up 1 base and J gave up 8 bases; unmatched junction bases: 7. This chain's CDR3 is CASSLGLAASTQYF. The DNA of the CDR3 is TGTGCCAGCAGCTTAGGGCTAGCGGCCTCTACCCAGTACTTC.

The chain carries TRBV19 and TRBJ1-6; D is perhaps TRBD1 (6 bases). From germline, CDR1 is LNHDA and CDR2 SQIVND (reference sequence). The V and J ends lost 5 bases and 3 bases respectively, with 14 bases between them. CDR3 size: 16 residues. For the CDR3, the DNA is TGTGCCAGTAGTCAGGACAGCCACTTCTATAATTCACCCCTCCACTTT. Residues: CASSQDSHFYNSPLHF. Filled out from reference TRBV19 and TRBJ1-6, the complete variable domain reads DGGITQSPKYLFRKEGQNVTLSCEQNLNHDAMYWYRQDPGQGLRLIYYSQIVNDFQKGDIAEGYSVSREKKESFPLTVTSAQKNPTAFYLCASSQDSHFYNSPLHFGNGTRLTVT.

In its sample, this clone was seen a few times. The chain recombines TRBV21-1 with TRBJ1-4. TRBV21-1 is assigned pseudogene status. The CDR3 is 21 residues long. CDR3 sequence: CASSTFSGTPCPWTSNEKLFF. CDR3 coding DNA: TGTGCCAGCAGCACGTTTTCCGGGACTCCCTGCCCGTGGACATCGAATGAAAAACTGTTTTTT.

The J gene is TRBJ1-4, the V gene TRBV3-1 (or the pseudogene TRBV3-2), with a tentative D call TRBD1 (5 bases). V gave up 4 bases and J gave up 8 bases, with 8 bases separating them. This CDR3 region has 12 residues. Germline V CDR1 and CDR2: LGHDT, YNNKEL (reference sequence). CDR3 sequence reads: CASSRQNEKLFF. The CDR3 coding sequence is TGTGCCAGCAGCCGACAGAACGAAAAACTGTTTTTT.

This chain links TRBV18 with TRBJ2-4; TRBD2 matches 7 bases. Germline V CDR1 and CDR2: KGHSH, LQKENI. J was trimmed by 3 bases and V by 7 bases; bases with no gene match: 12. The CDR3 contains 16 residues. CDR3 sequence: CASCPPGGNGKNIQYF. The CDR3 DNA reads TGTGCCAGCTGCCCCCCCGGGGGGAACGGCAAAAACATTCAGTACTTC. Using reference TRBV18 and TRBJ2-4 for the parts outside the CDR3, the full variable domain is NAGVMQNPRHLVRRRGQEARLRCSPMKGHSHVYWYRQLPEEGLKFMVYLQKENIIDESGMPKERFSAEFPKEGPSILRIQQVVRGDSAAYFCASCPPGGNGKNIQYFGAGTRLSVL.

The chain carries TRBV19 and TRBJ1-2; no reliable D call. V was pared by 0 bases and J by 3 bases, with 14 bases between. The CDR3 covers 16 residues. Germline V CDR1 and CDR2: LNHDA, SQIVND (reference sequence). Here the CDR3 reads CASSIDLGRPYYGYTF. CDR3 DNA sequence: TGTGCCAGTAGTATAGATTTGGGCAGACCTTACTATGGCTACACCTTC.

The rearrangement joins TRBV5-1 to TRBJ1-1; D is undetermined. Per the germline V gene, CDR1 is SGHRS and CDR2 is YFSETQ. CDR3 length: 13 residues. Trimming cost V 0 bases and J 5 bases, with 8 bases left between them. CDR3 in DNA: TGCGCCAGCAGCTTGGCGTCTTATACTGAAGCTTTCTTT. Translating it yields CASSLASYTEAFF.

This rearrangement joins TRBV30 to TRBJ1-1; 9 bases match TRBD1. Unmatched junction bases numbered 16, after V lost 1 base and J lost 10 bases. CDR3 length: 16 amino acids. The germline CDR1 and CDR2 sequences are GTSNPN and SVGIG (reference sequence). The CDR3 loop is CAWSGDRVKEGRVAFF. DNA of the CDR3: TGTGCCTGGAGTGGGGACAGGGTGAAGGAAGGACGGGTAGCTTTCTTT.

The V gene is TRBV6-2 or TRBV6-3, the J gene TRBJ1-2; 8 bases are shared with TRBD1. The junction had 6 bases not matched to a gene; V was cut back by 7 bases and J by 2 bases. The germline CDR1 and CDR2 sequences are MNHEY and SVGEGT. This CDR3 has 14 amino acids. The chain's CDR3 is CASTPDRENYGYTF. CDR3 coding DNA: TGTGCCAGCACCCCGGACAGGGAGAACTATGGCTACACCTTC.

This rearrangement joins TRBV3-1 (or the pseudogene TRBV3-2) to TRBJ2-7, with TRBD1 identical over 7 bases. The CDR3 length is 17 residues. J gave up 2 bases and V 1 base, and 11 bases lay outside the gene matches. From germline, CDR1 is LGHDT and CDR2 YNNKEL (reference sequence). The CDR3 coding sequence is TGTGCCAGCAGCCAAGTGAGGCAGACAGGGAAGACCTACGAGCAGTACTTC. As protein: CASSQVRQTGKTYEQYF.

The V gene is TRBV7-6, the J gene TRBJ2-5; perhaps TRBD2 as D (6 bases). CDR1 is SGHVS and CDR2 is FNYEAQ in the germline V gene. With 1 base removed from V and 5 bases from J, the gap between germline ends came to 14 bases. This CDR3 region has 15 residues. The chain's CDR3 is CASSLGGALRETQYF. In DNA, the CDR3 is TGTGCCAGCAGCTTAGGCGGGGCACTCCGGGAGACCCAGTACTTC. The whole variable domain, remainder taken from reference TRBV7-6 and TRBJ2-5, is GAGVSQSPRYKVTKRGQDVALRCDPISGHVSLYWYRQALGQGPEFLTYFNYEAQQDKSGLPNDRFSAERPEGSISTLTIQRTEQRDSAMYRCASSLGGALRETQYFGPGTRLLVL.

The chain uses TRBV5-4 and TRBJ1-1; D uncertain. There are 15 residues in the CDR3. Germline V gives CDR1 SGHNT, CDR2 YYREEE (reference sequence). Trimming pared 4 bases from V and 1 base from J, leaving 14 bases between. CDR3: CASSRSELGNTEAFF. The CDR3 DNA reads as TGTGCCAGCAGCAGGAGTGAGTTGGGGAACACTGAAGCTTTCTTT. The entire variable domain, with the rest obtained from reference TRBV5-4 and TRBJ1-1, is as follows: ETGVTQSPTHLIKTRGQQVTLRCSSQSGHNTVSWYQQALGQGPQFIFQYYREEENGRGNFPPRFSGLQFPNYSSELNVNALELDDSALYLCASSRSELGNTEAFFGQGTRLTVV.

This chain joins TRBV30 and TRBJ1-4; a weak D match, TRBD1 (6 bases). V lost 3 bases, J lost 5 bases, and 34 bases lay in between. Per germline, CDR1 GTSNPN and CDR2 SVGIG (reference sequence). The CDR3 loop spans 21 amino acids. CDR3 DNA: TGTGCCTGGAGCGCCCGGGACACTGTGCAGCTGGGTTCTTGGCGGAATGAAAAACTGTTTTTT. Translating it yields CAWSARDTVQLGSWRNEKLFF.

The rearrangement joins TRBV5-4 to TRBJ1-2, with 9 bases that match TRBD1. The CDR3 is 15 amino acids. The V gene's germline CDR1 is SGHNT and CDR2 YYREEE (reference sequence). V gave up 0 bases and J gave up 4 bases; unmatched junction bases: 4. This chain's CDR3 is CASSLEGTGFYGYTF. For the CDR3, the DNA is TGTGCCAGCAGCTTGGAAGGGACAGGGTTCTATGGCTACACCTTC.

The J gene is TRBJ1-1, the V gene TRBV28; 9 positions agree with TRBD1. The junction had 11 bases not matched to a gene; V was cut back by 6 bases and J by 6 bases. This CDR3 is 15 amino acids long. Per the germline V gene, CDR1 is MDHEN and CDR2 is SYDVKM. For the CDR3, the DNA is TGTGCCAGCAGCCAAATGGGACAGGGTCGGGCTGAAGCTTTCTTT. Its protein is CASSQMGQGRAEAFF.

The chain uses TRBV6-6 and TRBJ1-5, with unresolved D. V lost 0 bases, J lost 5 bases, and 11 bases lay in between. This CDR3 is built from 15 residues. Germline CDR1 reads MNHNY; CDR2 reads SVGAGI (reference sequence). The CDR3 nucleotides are TGTGCCAGCAGTTACTCGCCGCTTGTAGATCAGCCCCAGCATTTT. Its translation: CASSYSPLVDQPQHF.

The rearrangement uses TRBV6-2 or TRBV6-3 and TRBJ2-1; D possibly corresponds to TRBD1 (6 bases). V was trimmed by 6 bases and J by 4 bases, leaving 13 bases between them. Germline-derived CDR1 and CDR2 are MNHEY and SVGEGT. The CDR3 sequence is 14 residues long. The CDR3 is CASSHPQGYNEQFF. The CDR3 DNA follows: TGTGCCAGCAGCCATCCCCAGGGGTACAATGAGCAGTTCTTC.

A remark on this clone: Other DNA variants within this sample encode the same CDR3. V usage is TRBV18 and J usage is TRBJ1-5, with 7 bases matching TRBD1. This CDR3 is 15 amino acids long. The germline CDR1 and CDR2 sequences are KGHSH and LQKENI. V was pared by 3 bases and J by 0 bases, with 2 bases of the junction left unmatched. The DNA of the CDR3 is TGTGCCAGCTCACCGGGACAGAATAGCAATCAGCCCCAGCATTTT. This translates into CASSPGQNSNQPQHF.

CDR3 sequence reads: CASSVDTGGRGYTF. For the CDR3, the DNA is TGTGCCAGCAGCGTAGATACAGGGGGGAGAGGCTACACCTTC. The chain carries TRBV9 and TRBJ1-2; 8 bases are shared with TRBD1. Germline CDR1 is SGDLS and CDR2 is YYNGEE. The CDR3 totals 14 residues. The V gene end was trimmed by 0 bases and the J gene end by 8 bases; junction bases not matched to a gene: 6. The full variable domain, in which reference TRBV9 and TRBJ1-2 provide the parts outside the CDR3, is DSGVTQTPKHLITATGQRVTLRCSPRSGDLSVYWYQQSLDQGLQFLIQYYNGEERAKGNILERFSAQQFPDLHSELNLSSLELGDSALYFCASSVDTGGRGYTFGSGTRLTVV.

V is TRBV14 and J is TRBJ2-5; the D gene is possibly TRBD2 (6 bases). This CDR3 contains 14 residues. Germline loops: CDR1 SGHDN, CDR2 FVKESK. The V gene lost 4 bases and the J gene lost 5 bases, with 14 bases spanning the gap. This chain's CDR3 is CASSPGLSRETQYF. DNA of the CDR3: TGTGCCAGCAGCCCGGGACTGAGCCGCGAGACCCAGTACTTC.

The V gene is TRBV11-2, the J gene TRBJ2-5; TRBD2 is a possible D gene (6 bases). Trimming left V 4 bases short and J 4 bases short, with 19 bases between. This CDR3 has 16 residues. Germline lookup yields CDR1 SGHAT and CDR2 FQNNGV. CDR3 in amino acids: CASSWTHGTLGETQYF. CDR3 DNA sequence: TGTGCCAGCAGCTGGACCCACGGGACTTTAGGAGAGACCCAGTACTTC.

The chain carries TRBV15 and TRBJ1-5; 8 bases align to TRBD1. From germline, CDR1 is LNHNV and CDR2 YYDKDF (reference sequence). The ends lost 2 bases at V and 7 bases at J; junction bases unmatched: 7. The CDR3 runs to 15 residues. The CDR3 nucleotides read TGTGCCACCAGCAGACCCCCAGGGGGCGGCCAGCCCCAGCATTTT. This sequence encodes CATSRPPGGGQPQHF.

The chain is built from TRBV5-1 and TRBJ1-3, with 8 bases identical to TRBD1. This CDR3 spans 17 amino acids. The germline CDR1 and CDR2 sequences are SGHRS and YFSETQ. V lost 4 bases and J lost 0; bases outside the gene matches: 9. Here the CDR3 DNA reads TGCGCCAGCAGCAAGGAAACAGGGGGGGTCTCTGGAAACACCATATATTTT. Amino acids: CASSKETGGVSGNTIYF.